Each of the 8 T cell receptor beta chains below was sequenced from the same sample in a study of identical twins. TCRdb re-called the 5' RACE reads through MiXCR, storing one row per CDR3 protein. The table has about 720,000 distinct CDR3 sequences, 8.5% to 9% seen once; the top ten hold 0.98%. Separately, the same data were catalogued under a study of yellow fever vaccine responses in identical twins.

Sequencing input: PBMCs. Every receptor here comes from a woman aged 18-29 years in good health.

This clonotype was recorded a few times. J is TRBJ2-1 and V is TRBV7-9, with D maybe TRBD2 (6 bases). Germline-derived CDR1 and CDR2 are SEHNR and FQNEAQ (reference sequence). The CDR3 is 16 residues long. The V end was cut by 7 bases, the J end by 0 bases, with 16 bases between. The CDR3 nucleotides are TGTGCCAGCACCTCATTTGGACTAAGCTCCTACAATGAGCAGTTCTTC. Its translation is CASTSFGLSSYNEQFF.

This clonotype showed up many times. J is TRBJ2-1 and V is TRBV29-1; 11 positions agree with TRBD2. This CDR3 comprises 15 residues. The trim removed 5 bases at V and 1 base at J, leaving 4 bases unmatched. CDR1 SQVTM and CDR2 ANQGSEA come from the germline V gene. In DNA form, the CDR3 reads TGCAGCGTTCGTACTAGCGGGAGATCCTACAATGAGCAGTTCTTC. Encoded protein: CSVRTSGRSYNEQFF.

In this sample, this clonotype turned up a few times. V usage is TRBV2 and J usage is TRBJ1-4, with 12 bases aligning to TRBD1. CDR3 length equals 14 residues. Germline V gene data show CDR1 as SNHLY and CDR2 as FYNNEI. With 10 bases clipped from V and 10 bases from J, the junction kept 10 bases outside the gene matches. The CDR3 DNA sequence: TGTGCCACCGGAGGGACAGGGGGCGGTGGAAAACTGTTTTTT. Protein product: CATGGTGGGGKLFF.

This clonotype has just a few counts. The chain carries TRBV7-2 and TRBJ2-1; TRBD2 aligns across 8 bases. The CDR3 is 17 residues long. The germline V gene encodes CDR1 SGHTA and CDR2 FQGNSA. The V gene end was trimmed by 0 bases and the J gene end by 8 bases; junction bases not matched to a gene: 12. The CDR3 DNA sequence: TGTGCCAGCAGCTTAGCGAGCGCCGGGGGGGCCTTCTATGAGCAGTTCTTC. Translation: CASSLASAGGAFYEQFF.

This clonotype has just a few counts. The V and J genes are TRBV20-1 and TRBJ2-7; possibly TRBD1 for D (5 bases). V lost 2 bases and J lost 0, with 11 bases in between. This CDR3 has 14 residues. From germline, CDR1 is DFQATT and CDR2 SNEGSKA (reference sequence). CDR3 residues: CSARQGVSSYEQYF. As DNA, the CDR3 is TGCAGTGCTAGACAGGGTGTTAGCTCCTACGAGCAGTACTTC.

The chain couples TRBV25-1 to TRBJ2-7; TRBD1 is a possible D gene (6 bases). Germline CDR1 reads MGHDK; CDR2 reads SYGVNS. CDR3 size: 12 residues. V shed 6 bases and J shed 7 bases, with 13 bases lying between them. The CDR3 nucleotides read TGTGCCAGCAGCGCCGGGACACCAGAGCAGTACTTC. Amino acids: CASSAGTPEQYF.

The chain recombines TRBV7-9 with TRBJ2-1; D gene uncertain. Trimming stripped 5 bases from V and 0 bases from J, with 11 bases between. In germline, CDR1 is SEHNR, CDR2 FQNEAQ (reference sequence). The CDR3 length is 15 residues. In DNA form, the CDR3 reads TGTGCCAGCAGCGCGCCGGGCTACTCCTACAATGAGCAGTTCTTC. This encodes CASSAPGYSYNEQFF.

This chain links TRBV29-1 with TRBJ2-5; weak D call: TRBD1 (6 bases). This CDR3 comprises 15 residues. Germline values: CDR1 SQVTM, CDR2 ANQGSEA. V lost 3 bases and J lost 5, with 19 bases in between. The CDR3, as DNA: TGCAGCGTTGAGCTACAGGGATTTGAGGAGGAGACCCAGTACTTC. This translates into CSVELQGFEEETQYF.